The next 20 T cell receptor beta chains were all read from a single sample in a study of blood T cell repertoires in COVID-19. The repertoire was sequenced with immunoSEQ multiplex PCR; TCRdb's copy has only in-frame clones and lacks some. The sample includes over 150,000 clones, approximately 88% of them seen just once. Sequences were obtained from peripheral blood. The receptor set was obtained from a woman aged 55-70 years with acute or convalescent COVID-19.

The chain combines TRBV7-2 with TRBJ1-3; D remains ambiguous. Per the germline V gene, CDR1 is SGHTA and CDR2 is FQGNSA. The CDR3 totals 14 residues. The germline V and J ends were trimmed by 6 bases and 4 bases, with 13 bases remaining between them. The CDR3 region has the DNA TGTGCCAGCAGTATCGACGGAGGGGGAAACACCATATATTTT. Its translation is CASSIDGGGNTIYF.

As DNA, the CDR3 is TGTGCCAGCACTCGACAGGGAGGAAACACTGAAGCTTTCTTT. Translated: CASTRQGGNTEAFF. J is TRBJ1-1 and V is TRBV27; 7 bases are a match to TRBD1. With V trimmed by 7 bases and J by 2 bases, 7 bases remained unmatched. CDR1 MNHEY and CDR2 SMNVEV come from the germline V gene (reference sequence). The CDR3 consists of 14 residues.

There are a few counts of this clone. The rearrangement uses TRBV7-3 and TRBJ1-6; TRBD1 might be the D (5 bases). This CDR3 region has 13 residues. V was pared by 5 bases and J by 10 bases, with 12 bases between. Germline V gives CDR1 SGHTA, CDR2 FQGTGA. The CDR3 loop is CASSMGLGSPLHF. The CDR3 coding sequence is TGTGCCAGCAGCATGGGACTTGGCTCACCCCTCCACTTT. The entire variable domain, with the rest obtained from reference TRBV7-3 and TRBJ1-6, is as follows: GAGVSQTPSNKVTEKGKYVELRCDPISGHTALYWYRQSLGQGPEFLIYFQGTGAADDSGLPNDRFFAVRPEGSVSTLKIQRTERGDSAVYLCASSMGLGSPLHFGNGTRLTVT.

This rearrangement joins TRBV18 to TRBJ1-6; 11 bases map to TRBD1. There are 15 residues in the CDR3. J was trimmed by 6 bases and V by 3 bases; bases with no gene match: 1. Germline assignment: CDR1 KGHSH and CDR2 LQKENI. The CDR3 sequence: CASSPGTGGNSPLHF. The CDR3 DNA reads TGTGCCAGCTCACCCGGGACAGGGGGTAATTCACCCCTCCACTTT.

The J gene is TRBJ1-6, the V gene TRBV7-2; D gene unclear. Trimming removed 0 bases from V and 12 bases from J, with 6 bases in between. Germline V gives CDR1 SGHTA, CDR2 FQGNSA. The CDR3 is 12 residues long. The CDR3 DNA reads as TGTGCCAGCAGCTTAGCCGGGGAACCCCTCCACTTT. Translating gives CASSLAGEPLHF.

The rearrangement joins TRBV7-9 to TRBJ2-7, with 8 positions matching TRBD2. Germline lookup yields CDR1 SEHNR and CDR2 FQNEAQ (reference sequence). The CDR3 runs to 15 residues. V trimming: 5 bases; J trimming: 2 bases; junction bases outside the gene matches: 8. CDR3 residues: CASSPGGGLAYEQYF. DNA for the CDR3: TGTGCCAGCAGCCCCGGGGGGGGCTTAGCCTACGAGCAGTACTTC.

The CDR3: CASSQDRGRGTEAFF. In DNA form, the CDR3 reads TGTGCCAGCAGCCAAGATCGGGGGAGGGGGACTGAAGCTTTCTTT. V gene TRBV4-2 combines with J gene TRBJ1-1; weak D call: TRBD1 (6 bases). The CDR3 has 15 amino acids. V lost 0 bases and J 5 bases, leaving 13 bases between the germline ends. CDR1 LGHNA and CDR2 YNFKEQ come from the germline V gene.

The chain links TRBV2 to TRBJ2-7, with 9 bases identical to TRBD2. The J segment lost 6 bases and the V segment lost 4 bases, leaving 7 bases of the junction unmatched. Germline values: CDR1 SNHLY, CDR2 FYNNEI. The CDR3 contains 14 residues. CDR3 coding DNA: TGTGCCAGCAGTGGCGGGGGGGGAAAAGGCGAGCAGTACTTC. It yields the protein CASSGGGGKGEQYF.

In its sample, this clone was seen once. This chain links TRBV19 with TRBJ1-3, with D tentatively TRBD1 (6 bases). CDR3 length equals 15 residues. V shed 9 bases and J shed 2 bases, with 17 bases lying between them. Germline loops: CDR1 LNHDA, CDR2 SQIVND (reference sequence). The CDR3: CASRLGGLAGNTIYF. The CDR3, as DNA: TGTGCCAGCAGATTGGGGGGGCTAGCTGGAAACACCATATATTTT.

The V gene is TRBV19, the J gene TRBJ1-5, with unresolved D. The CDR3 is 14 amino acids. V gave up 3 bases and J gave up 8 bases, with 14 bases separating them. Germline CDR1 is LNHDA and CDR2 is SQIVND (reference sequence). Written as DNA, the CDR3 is TGTGCCAGTAGTATGCCAGGTCTACGTGAGCCCCAGCATTTT. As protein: CASSMPGLREPQHF.

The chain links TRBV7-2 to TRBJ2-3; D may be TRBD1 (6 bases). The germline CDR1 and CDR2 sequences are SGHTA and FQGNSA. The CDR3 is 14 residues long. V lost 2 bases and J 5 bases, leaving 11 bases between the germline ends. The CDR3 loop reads CASSLSGVEDTQYF. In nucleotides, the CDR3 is TGTGCCAGCAGCTTATCAGGGGTCGAAGATACGCAGTATTTT.

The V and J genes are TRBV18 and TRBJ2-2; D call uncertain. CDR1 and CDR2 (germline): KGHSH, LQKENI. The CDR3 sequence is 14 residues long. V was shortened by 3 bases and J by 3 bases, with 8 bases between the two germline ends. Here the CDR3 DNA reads TGTGCCAGCTCACCGGGCCTTCACACCGGGGAGCTGTTTTTT. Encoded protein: CASSPGLHTGELFF.

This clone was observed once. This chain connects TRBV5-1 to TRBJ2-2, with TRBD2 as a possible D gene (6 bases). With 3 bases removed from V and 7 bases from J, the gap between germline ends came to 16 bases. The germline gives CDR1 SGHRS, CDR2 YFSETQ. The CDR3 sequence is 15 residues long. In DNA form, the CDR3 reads TGCGCCAGCAGCTGGGACTCGGGCCTCGGCGGGGAGCTGTTTTTT. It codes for CASSWDSGLGGELFF.

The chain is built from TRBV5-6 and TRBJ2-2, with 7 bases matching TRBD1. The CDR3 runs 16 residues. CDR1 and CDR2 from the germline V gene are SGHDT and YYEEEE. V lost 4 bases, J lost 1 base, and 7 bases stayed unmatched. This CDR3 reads CASSPGGGLNTGELFF. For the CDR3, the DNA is TGTGCCAGCAGCCCAGGGGGTGGGCTGAACACCGGGGAGCTGTTTTTT.

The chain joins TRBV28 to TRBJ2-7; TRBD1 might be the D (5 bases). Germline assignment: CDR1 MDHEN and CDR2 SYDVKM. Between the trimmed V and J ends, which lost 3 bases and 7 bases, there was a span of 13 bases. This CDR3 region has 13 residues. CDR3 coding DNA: TGTGCCAGCAGTTTCGGCAGGGTAGGGGAGCAGTACTTC. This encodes CASSFGRVGEQYF.

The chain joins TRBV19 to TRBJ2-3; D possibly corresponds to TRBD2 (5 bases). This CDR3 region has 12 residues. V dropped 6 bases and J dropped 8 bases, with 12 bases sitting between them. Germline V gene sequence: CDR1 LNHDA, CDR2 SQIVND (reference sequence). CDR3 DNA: TGTGCCAGTAGCGGGGAATTAAGTACGCAGTATTTT. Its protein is CASSGELSTQYF.

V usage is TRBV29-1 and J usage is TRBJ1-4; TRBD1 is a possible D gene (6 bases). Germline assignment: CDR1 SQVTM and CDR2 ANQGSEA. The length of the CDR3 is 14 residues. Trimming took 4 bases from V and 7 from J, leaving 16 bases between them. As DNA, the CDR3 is TGCAGCGTTGTTCACGGGGGGCGCGGTGAAAAACTGTTTTTT. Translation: CSVVHGGRGEKLFF.

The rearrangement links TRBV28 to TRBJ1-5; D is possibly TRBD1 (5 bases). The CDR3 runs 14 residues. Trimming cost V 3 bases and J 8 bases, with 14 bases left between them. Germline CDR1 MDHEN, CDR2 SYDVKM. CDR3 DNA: TGTGCCAGCAGTTTGGACACGGCGAGGAAGCCCCAGCATTTT. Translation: CASSLDTARKPQHF.

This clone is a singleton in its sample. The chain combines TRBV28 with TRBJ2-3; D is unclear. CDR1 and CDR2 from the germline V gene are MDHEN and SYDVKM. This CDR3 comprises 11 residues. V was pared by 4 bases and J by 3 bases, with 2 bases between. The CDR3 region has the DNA TGTGCCAGCAGTTCTACAGATACGCAGTATTTT. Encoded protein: CASSSTDTQYF.

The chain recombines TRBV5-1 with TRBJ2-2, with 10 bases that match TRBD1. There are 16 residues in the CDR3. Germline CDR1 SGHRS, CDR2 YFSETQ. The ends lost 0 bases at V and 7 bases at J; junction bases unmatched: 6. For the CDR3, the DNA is TGCGCCAGCAGCTTGGGACTTGGGACAGGGGTCGGGGAGCTGTTTTTT. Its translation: CASSLGLGTGVGELFF.